This is a list of T cell receptor beta chains from one sample in a study of T-cell reconstitution after alpha-beta-depleted transplantation in children. One entry per CDR3 protein results from TCRdb running MiXCR on the PCR reads. The sample has under 350,000 distinct CDR3 sequences, almost 10% seen once; the top ten hold roughly a tenth. This material consisted of PBMCs from the stem cell graft donor, taken from the stem cell graft. Receptors were obtained from a human donor who donated a stem cell graft to a child with SCID. The CDR3 runs from the conserved cysteine through the conserved F or W. The D gene is left open where the match is weak. Some rows mark clone size as missing; the rest say once, few, many or name a class of expanded clone.

clone_size j_call d_call v_call cdr3_nt cdr3_aa
many TRBJ2-5 TRBD1 TRBV7-9 TGTGCCAGCAGCGGGCACGAACAGGGGACAGGGACCCAGTACTTC CASSGHEQGTGTQYF
- TRBJ1-4 TRBD1 TRBV5-1 TGCGCCAGCAGCTTGAATCCGGGACAGGGAAATGAAAAACTGTTTTTT CASSLNPGQGNEKLFF
few TRBJ2-7 - TRBV6-1 TGTGCCAGCAGTGAAGAAACAGGGTTCAACGAGCAGTACTTC CASSEETGFNEQYF
few TRBJ2-3 TRBD2 TRBV20-1 TGCAGTGCTAGAGATCCGGGGGGGAGCACAGATACGCAGTATTTT CSARDPGGSTDTQYF
once TRBJ2-2 - TRBV7-9 TGTGCCAGCAGCTTCGGGGCGGTCGGGGAGCTGTTTTTT CASSFGAVGELFF
- TRBJ2-2 - TRBV2 TGTGCCAGCAGTGTTCAGACCTACACCGGGGAGCTGTTTTTT CASSVQTYTGELFF
few TRBJ1-1 TRBD1 TRBV6-5 TGTGCCAGCAGTTACCGGACAGGGGCCGTGAACACTGAAGCTTTCTTT CASSYRTGAVNTEAFF
few TRBJ2-7 - TRBV7-6 TGTGCCAGCAGTCCCCCCGGTGCAGGGAATCTTAGAGAGCAGTACTTC CASSPPGAGNLREQYF
- TRBJ2-7 TRBD1 TRBV5-6 TGTGCCAGCAGCTTAGACAGGGGGCCAGGCGAGCAGTACTTC CASSLDRGPGEQYF
- TRBJ1-2 - TRBV15 TGTGCCACCAGCAGAGATCGTACGGTGAACTATGGCTACACCTTC CATSRDRTVNYGYTF
few TRBJ1-1 - TRBV12-3/TRBV12-4 TGTGCCAGCAGTTGGGGTGAGAACACTGAAGCTTTCTTT CASSWGENTEAFF
many TRBJ1-5 - TRBV12-3/TRBV12-4 TGTGCCAGCAGTTGGGAGGGAAATAGCAATCAGCCCCAGCATTTT CASSWEGNSNQPQHF
few TRBJ1-1 - TRBV21-1 TGTGCCAGCAGCAAAGACCTTACACAGGGACCAAACACTGAAGCTTTCTTT CASSKDLTQGPNTEAFF
few TRBJ1-4 - TRBV7-9 TGTGCCAGCAGCTTACCGGGTCTTAATGAAAAACTGTTTTTT CASSLPGLNEKLFF
- TRBJ2-1 - TRBV27 TGTGCCAGCATCGGTTCCTACAATGAGCAGTTCTTC CASIGSYNEQFF
- TRBJ1-1 TRBD1 TRBV19 TGTGCCAGCCTAACGACAGGGCGGACTGAAGCTTTCTTT CASLTTGRTEAFF
- TRBJ2-7 TRBD1 TRBV13 TGTGCCAGCAGCCGGGACAGGGGTGGCGAGCAGTACTTC CASSRDRGGEQYF
- TRBJ2-7 TRBD1 TRBV5-1 TGCGCCAGCAGCCGGGACAGAGGGGAAGACGAGCAGTACTTC CASSRDRGEDEQYF
many TRBJ2-2 - TRBV14 TGTGCCAGCAGCCAAGGCCAGGGCAGGACCGGGGAGCTGTTTTTT CASSQGQGRTGELFF
few TRBJ1-5 - TRBV5-1 TGCGCCAGCAGCGATGGGGAACAAGGGATTCAGCCCCAGCATTTT CASSDGEQGIQPQHF
many TRBJ2-3 - TRBV5-1 TGCGCCAGCAGCCCCACAGGGAGGACAGATACGCAGTATTTT CASSPTGRTDTQYF
- TRBJ2-2 - TRBV6-4 TGTGCCAGCAGTGCCCCGGATGGGGCGAACACCGGGGAGCTGTTTTTT CASSAPDGANTGELFF
- TRBJ1-1 - TRBV9 TGTGCCAGCAGCGTAGAACCCTCCTACCTTGAAGCTTTCTTT CASSVEPSYLEAFF
few TRBJ2-7 - TRBV12-3/TRBV12-4 TGTGCCAGTTCCCGGGCCTCATTCTACGAGCAGTACTTC CASSRASFYEQYF
few TRBJ2-4 - TRBV6-5 TGTACCAGCAGTTATGACGACAGCCCAGAAAGGAACATTCAGTACTTC CTSSYDDSPERNIQYF
few TRBJ2-1 - TRBV9 TGTGCCAGCAGCCGCGGGCCAGGGGAGCAGTTCTTC CASSRGPGEQFF
many TRBJ2-3 TRBD2 TRBV9 TGTGCCAGCAGCGTGGGCGGGGGTAGCACAGATACGCAGTATTTT CASSVGGGSTDTQYF
- TRBJ2-7 - TRBV5-1 TGCGCCAGCAGCTTGGGGGCGGTGGACTACGAGCAGTACTTC CASSLGAVDYEQYF
few TRBJ2-7 - TRBV18 TGTGCCAGCTCACCAAACAGGGAACTCGAGCAGTACTTC CASSPNRELEQYF
few TRBJ2-2 TRBD1 TRBV27 TGTGCCAGCAGGCCCGATGACAGGGCCGGGGAGCTGTTTTTT CASRPDDRAGELFF
few TRBJ2-2 - TRBV29-1 TGCAGCGTTGAAGATCATAGTGTTGGAGTTTCCGGGGAGCTGTTTTTT CSVEDHSVGVSGELFF
- TRBJ2-3 TRBD1 TRBV19 TGTGCCCGGATAAGGGGGCAGGAGGGCACAGATACGCAGTATTTT CARIRGQEGTDTQYF
- TRBJ1-2 - TRBV4-1 TGCGCCAGCAGCCCTAACAGGGATCAAGGCTACACCTTC CASSPNRDQGYTF
- TRBJ2-4 - TRBV4-1 TGCGCCAGCAGCCCCCGGCAGAGTGGACTTCAGTACTTC CASSPRQSGLQYF
- TRBJ2-7 - TRBV4-1 TGCGCCAGCAGCCAAGATGGGACCGGCTCCGAGCAGTACTTC CASSQDGTGSEQYF
- TRBJ1-2 - TRBV12-3/TRBV12-4 TGTGCCAGCAGTTCTGACAGGAACGGCTACACCTTC CASSSDRNGYTF
many TRBJ2-1 TRBD1 TRBV10-3 TGTGCCATCAGGCAGACAGGGAACGCCAATGAGCAGTTCTTC CAIRQTGNANEQFF
few TRBJ1-4 - TRBV12-3/TRBV12-4 TGTGCCAGCAGCCCCTCGAGGGATTCTAGTTTGTTTTTT CASSPSRDSSLFF
- TRBJ2-2 - TRBV7-3 TGTGCCAGCAGCGAGGGGGGGCCCAAGCTGTTTTTT CASSEGGPKLFF
many TRBJ2-7 - TRBV2 TGTGCCAGCAATTCGGGACATTCTGGCTACGAGCAGTACTTC CASNSGHSGYEQYF
- TRBJ2-4 - TRBV3-1 TGTGCCAGCAGCCCGGGACTCAACATTCAGTACTTC CASSPGLNIQYF
- TRBJ2-2 - TRBV27 TGTGCCAGCAGTCCACTTCCCAGGGGGGGTACCGGGGAGCTGTTTTTT CASSPLPRGGTGELFF
few TRBJ2-1 TRBD2 TRBV4-2 TGTGCCAGCAGCCAAGATTGGGATGGGGCGGGGGAGTCCTACAATGAGCAGTTCTTC CASSQDWDGAGESYNEQFF